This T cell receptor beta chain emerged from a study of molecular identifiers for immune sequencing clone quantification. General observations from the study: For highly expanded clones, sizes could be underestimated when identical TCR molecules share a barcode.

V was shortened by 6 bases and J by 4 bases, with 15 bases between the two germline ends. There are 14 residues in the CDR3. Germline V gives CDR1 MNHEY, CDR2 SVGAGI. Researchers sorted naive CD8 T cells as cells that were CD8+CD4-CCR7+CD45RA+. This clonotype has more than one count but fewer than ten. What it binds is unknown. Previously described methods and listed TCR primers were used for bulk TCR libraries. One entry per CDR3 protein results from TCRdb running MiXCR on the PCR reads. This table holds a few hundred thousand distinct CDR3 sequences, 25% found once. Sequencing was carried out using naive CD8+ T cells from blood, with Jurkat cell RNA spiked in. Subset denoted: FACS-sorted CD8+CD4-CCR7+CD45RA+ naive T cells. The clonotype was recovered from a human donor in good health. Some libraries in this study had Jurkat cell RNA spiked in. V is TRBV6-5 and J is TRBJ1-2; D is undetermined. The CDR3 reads CASSDGPTIYGYTF. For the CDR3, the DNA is TGTGCCAGCAGCGACGGACCGACTATCTATGGCTACACCTTC.